These T cell receptor beta chains were read from a single sample in a study of beta chain features in type 1 diabetes. Libraries were prepared by immunoSEQ multiplex PCR; TCRdb keeps only in-frame clonotypes and omits some of them. The sample includes hundreds of thousands of clones, around 15% seen only once; the top ten take 0.035% to 0.045%. Sequenced sample: naive CD4+ T cells from blood. These receptors all come from a young man with type 1 diabetes. The CDR3 runs from the conserved cysteine through the conserved F or W. Fields, in order: V gene, clone size, J gene, D gene, CDR3 protein, CDR3 DNA. D genes are given only for firm matches. Clone size is not always given. Where it is, it says once, few, many or a class for expanded clones.

>TRBV6-5|-|TRBJ1-5|TRBD1
CASSLNPGQGKQPQHF
TGTGCCAGCAGTTTGAATCCGGGACAGGGTAAACAGCCCCAGCATTTT
>TRBV5-1|-|TRBJ2-5|-
CASSLGQETQYF
TGCGCCAGCAGCCTAGGCCAAGAGACCCAGTACTTC
>TRBV5-4|few|TRBJ2-1|TRBD1
CASSLPTGLGNEQFF
TGTGCCAGCAGCCTACCGACAGGGTTGGGCAATGAGCAGTTCTTC
>TRBV15|few|TRBJ1-4|-
CATSSSRLATNEKLFF
TGTGCCACCAGCAGCTCTCGCCTAGCAACTAATGAAAAACTGTTTTTT
>TRBV6-6|-|TRBJ1-4|-
CASSPRENEKLFF
TGTGCCAGCAGCCCCCGGGAGAATGAAAAACTGTTTTTT
>TRBV10-3|-|TRBJ2-5|TRBD2
CAISVPPGLAEQETQYF
TGTGCCATCAGTGTTCCCCCGGGACTAGCGGAACAAGAGACCCAGTACTTC
>TRBV7-2|few|TRBJ2-7|-
CASSLALNEQYF
TGTGCCAGCAGCCTCGCCTTGAACGAGCAGTACTTC
>TRBV5-1|-|TRBJ2-5|-
CASSSGALGGQETQYF
TGCGCCAGCAGCTCCGGGGCCCTGGGGGGCCAAGAGACCCAGTACTTC
>TRBV2|-|TRBJ1-1|-
CASSVWRGVNTEAFF
TGTGCCAGCAGTGTCTGGAGGGGCGTGAACACTGAAGCTTTCTTT
>TRBV7-3|-|TRBJ1-1|-
CASSLQVRTEAFF
TGTGCCAGCAGCTTACAGGTTCGTACTGAAGCTTTCTTT
>TRBV6-6|-|TRBJ2-1|TRBD1
CASSPGTGAYNEQFF
TGTGCCAGCAGTCCCGGGACAGGGGCATACAATGAGCAGTTCTTC
>TRBV9|-|TRBJ2-1|-
CASSVATNNEQFF
TGTGCCAGCAGCGTAGCTACGAACAATGAGCAGTTCTTC
>TRBV27|few|TRBJ2-6|-
CASSLPGAGANVLTF
TGTGCCAGCAGCCTCCCCGGCGCTGGGGCCAACGTCCTGACTTTC
>TRBV28|-|TRBJ1-5|-
CASSDTSGRPQHF
TGTGCCAGCAGTGACACAAGTGGCAGGCCCCAGCATTTT
>TRBV7-3|few|TRBJ1-2|TRBD1
CASSQGQGEGYTF
TGTGCCAGCAGCCAGGGACAGGGGGAAGGCTACACCTTC
>TRBV29-1|few|TRBJ1-2|-
CSVEDRAEDYGYTF
TGCAGCGTTGAAGATCGAGCGGAGGACTATGGCTACACCTTC
>TRBV30|-|TRBJ1-1|-
CAWSVGRLNTEAFF
TGTGCCTGGAGTGTAGGGAGGCTGAACACTGAAGCTTTCTTT
>TRBV19|-|TRBJ2-2|-
CASMRPNTGELFF
TGTGCCAGTATGCGTCCGAACACCGGGGAGCTGTTTTTT
>TRBV15|-|TRBJ2-1|TRBD2
CATSRGGTSGSYNEQFF
TGTGCCACCAGCAGAGGGGGGACTAGCGGCTCCTACAATGAGCAGTTCTTC
>TRBV2|-|TRBJ2-7|-
CASSPQRAYEQYF
TGTGCCAGCAGTCCCCAGAGAGCCTACGAGCAGTACTTC
>TRBV27|few|TRBJ2-1|TRBD2
CASGPLAGGNNEQFF
TGTGCCAGCGGCCCCTTGGCGGGGGGAAACAATGAGCAGTTCTTC
>TRBV7-9|-|TRBJ2-1|-
CASSLALAGSYNEQFF
TGTGCCAGCAGCTTAGCCTTGGCTGGCTCCTACAATGAGCAGTTCTTC
>TRBV29-1|few|TRBJ1-2|TRBD1
CSASGQLYGYTF
TGCAGCGCCTCGGGACAGTTATATGGCTACACCTTC
>TRBV4-3|-|TRBJ2-2|TRBD2
CASSRGLAGVVTGELFF
TGCGCCAGCAGCCGGGGACTAGCGGGGGTGGTGACCGGGGAGCTGTTTTTT
>TRBV25-1|few|TRBJ2-2|-
CASREGNTGELFF
TGTGCCAGCAGAGAGGGGAACACCGGGGAGCTGTTTTTT
>TRBV29-1|-|TRBJ2-1|-
CSVHSNSYNEQFF
TGCAGCGTTCATAGTAACTCCTACAATGAGCAGTTCTTC
>TRBV18|-|TRBJ2-7|-
CASSPASVGYEQYF
TGTGCCAGCTCACCAGCTTCGGTAGGTTACGAGCAGTACTTC
>TRBV28|-|TRBJ1-5|-
CASSPTGQPQHF
TGTGCCAGCAGCCCAACGGGGCAGCCCCAGCATTTT
>TRBV6-1|-|TRBJ2-5|-
CASNLSEGGDETQYF
TGTGCCAGCAACCTAAGTGAGGGGGGGGATGAGACCCAGTACTTC
>TRBV5-6|few|TRBJ2-1|-
CASSLQGAGGDEQFF
TGTGCCAGCAGCTTGCAAGGGGCTGGTGGGGATGAGCAGTTCTTC
>TRBV30|few|TRBJ2-1|TRBD2
CAWNLAGGNNEQFF
TGTGCCTGGAACCTGGCGGGAGGGAACAATGAGCAGTTCTTC
>TRBV9|-|TRBJ2-2|-
CASSARQAGELFF
TGTGCCAGCAGCGCGCGTCAGGCCGGGGAGCTGTTTTTT
>TRBV4-3|-|TRBJ2-1|-
CASSRVRGNEQFF
TGCGCCAGCAGCCGAGTAAGGGGTAATGAGCAGTTCTTC
>TRBV4-2|few|TRBJ1-5|-
CASSRTYDRNQPQHF
TGTGCCAGCAGCCGTACGTACGACAGAAATCAGCCCCAGCATTTT
>TRBV6-1|-|TRBJ2-7|-
CASSELLAYEQYF
TGTGCCAGCAGTGAACTTTTGGCCTACGAGCAGTACTTC
>TRBV5-1|few|TRBJ2-3|TRBD2
CASSLAGGPPDTQYF
TGCGCCAGCAGCTTAGCGGGGGGGCCGCCAGATACGCAGTATTTT
>TRBV30|few|TRBJ1-2|TRBD1
CAWGQGEGYTF
TGTGCCTGGGGACAGGGGGAAGGCTACACCTTC
>TRBV19|few|TRBJ2-6|-
CASSIGPSANVLTF
TGTGCCAGTAGTATCGGGCCAAGCGCCAACGTCCTGACTTTC
>TRBV23-1|-|TRBJ2-3|-
CASSQDSRRGGGGTDTQYF
TGCGCCAGCAGTCAAGACTCCAGGAGGGGGGGAGGTGGCACAGATACGCAGTATTTT
>TRBV29-1|few|TRBJ2-5|TRBD1
CSAADRVGETQYF
TGCAGCGCCGCGGACAGGGTGGGTGAGACCCAGTACTTC
>TRBV5-1|few|TRBJ2-3|TRBD1
CASSLEGQGAADTQYF
TGCGCCAGCAGCCTTGAAGGACAGGGGGCTGCAGATACGCAGTATTTT
>TRBV10-3|-|TRBJ1-1|TRBD1
CAIWTGQDTEAFF
TGTGCCATTTGGACAGGGCAAGACACTGAAGCTTTCTTT
>TRBV11-2|-|TRBJ2-7|TRBD1
CASSLAGTGRSYEQYF
TGTGCCAGCAGCTTAGCCGGGACAGGACGCTCCTACGAGCAGTACTTC
>TRBV5-4|few|TRBJ2-1|-
CASSLEDSPSYNEQFF
TGTGCCAGCAGCTTGGAAGACTCCCCCTCCTACAATGAGCAGTTCTTC
>TRBV29-1|-|TRBJ2-7|TRBD1
CSVEDRAGGIYEQYF
TGCAGCGTTGAAGATCGGGCAGGGGGCATCTACGAGCAGTACTTC
>TRBV11-2|few|TRBJ2-1|-
CASSSATEYNEQFF
TGTGCCAGCAGCTCGGCGACGGAGTACAATGAGCAGTTCTTC
>TRBV10-3|many|TRBJ2-1|-
CAMRSGGSNNEQFF
TGTGCCATGAGATCAGGGGGGAGTAACAATGAGCAGTTCTTC